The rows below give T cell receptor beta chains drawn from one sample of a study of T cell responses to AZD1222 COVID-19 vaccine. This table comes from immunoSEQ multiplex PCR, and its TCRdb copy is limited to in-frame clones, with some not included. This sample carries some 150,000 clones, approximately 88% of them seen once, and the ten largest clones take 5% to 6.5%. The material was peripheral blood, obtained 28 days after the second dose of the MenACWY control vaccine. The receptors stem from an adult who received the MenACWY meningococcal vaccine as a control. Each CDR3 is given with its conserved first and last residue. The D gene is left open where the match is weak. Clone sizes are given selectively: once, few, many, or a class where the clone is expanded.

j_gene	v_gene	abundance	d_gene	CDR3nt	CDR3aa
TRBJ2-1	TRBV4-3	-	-	TGCGCCAGCAGCCAACGACAGGTACGCACCTACAATGAGCAGTTCTTC	CASSQRQVRTYNEQFF
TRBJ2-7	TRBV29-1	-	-	TGCAGCGTTGAAGGGACAGCGCCAAGAAACGAGCAGTACTTC	CSVEGTAPRNEQYF
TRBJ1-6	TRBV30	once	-	TGTGCCTGGAGGTTCGTTAATTCACCCCTCCACTTT	CAWRFVNSPLHF
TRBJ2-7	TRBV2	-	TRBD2	TGTGCCAGCAGTGCTAGCGGGAGGGCCCCCTACGAGCAGTACTTC	CASSASGRAPYEQYF
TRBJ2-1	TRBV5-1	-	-	TGCGCCAGCAGCTTGGGCATCGGCGCAGGGGCGTACAATGAGCAGTTCTTC	CASSLGIGAGAYNEQFF
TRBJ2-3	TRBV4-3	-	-	TGCGCCAGCAGCCACCAAACCGGGACTAGCACAGATACGCAGTATTTT	CASSHQTGTSTDTQYF
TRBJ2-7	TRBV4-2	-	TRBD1	TGTGCCAGCAGCCCAATCTCGGGACAGGGGACAGGAGGGTTCTACGAGCAGTACTTC	CASSPISGQGTGGFYEQYF
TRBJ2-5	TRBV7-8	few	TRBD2	TGTGCCAGCAGCTTTTGGCTAGCGGATCAAGAGACCCAGTACTTC	CASSFWLADQETQYF
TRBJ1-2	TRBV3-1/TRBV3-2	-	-	TGTGCCAGCAGCCAAGTCTCGGGGAAGGAAGGCTACACCTTC	CASSQVSGKEGYTF
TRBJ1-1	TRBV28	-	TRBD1	TGTGCCGGGGGCGGACAGGTCGCTGAAGCTTTCTTT	CAGGGQVAEAFF
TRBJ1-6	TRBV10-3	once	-	TGTGCCATCGCGGACAGTACTAATTCACCCCTCCACTTT	CAIADSTNSPLHF
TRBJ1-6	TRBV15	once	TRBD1	TGTGCCACCAGACAGGGGTATAATTCACCCCTCCACTTT	CATRQGYNSPLHF
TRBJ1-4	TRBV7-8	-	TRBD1	TGTGCCAGCAGCTTAGTAGGGACAGGGACAGGACTGTTTTTT	CASSLVGTGTGLFF
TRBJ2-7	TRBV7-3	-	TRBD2	TGTGCCAGCAGCTCGACCCTAGCGGGAGGATTCGGCGAGCAGTACTTC	CASSSTLAGGFGEQYF
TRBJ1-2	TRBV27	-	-	TGTGCCAGCAGCTATTCCAGGAGTAACTATGGCTACACCTTC	CASSYSRSNYGYTF
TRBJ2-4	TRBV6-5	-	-	TGTGCCAGCAGGTCTACCGAAAAGCAGTACTTC	CASRSTEKQYF
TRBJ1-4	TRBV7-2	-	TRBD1	TGTGCCAGCAGCTTGTGGGCAGGGGGATGGGAAAAACTGTTTTTT	CASSLWAGGWEKLFF